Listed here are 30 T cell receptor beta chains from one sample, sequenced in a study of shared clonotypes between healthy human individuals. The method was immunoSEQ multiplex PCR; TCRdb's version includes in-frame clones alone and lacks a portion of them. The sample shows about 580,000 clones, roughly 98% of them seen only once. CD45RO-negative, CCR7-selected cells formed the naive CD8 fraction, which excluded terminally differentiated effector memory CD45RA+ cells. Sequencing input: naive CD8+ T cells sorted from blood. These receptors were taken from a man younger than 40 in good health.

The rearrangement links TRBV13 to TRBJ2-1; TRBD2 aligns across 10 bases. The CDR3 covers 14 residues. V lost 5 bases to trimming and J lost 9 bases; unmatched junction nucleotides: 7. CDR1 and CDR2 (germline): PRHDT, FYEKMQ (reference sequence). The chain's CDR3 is CASSAQREGSEQFF. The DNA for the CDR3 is TGTGCCAGCAGCGCTCAGCGGGAGGGTAGTGAGCAGTTCTTC.

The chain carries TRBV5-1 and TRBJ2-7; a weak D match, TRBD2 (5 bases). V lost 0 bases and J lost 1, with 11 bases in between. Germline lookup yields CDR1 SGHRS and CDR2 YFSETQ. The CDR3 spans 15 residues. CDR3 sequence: CASSLAWGASYEQYF. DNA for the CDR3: TGCGCCAGCAGCTTGGCTTGGGGAGCGTCCTACGAGCAGTACTTC. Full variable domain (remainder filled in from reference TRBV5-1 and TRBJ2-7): KAGVTQTPRYLIKTRGQQVTLSCSPISGHRSVSWYQQTPGQGLQFLFEYFSETQRNKGNFPGRFSGRQFSNSRSEMNVSTLELGDSALYLCASSLAWGASYEQYFGPGTRLTVT.

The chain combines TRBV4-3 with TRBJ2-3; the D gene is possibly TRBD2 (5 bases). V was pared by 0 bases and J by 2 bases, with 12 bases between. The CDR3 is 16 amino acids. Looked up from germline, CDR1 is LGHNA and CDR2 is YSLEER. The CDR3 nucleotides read TGCGCCAGCAGCCAAGATCATGCGGGTATCACAGATACGCAGTATTTT. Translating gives CASSQDHAGITDTQYF.

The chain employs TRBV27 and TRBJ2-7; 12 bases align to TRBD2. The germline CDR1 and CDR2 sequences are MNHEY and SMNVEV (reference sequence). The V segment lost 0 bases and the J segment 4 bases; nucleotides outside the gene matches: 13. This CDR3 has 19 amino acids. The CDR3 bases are TGTGCCAGCAGTTTATCGTTAGATCGCGGACTAGCGGGAAAATACGAGCAGTACTTC. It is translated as CASSLSLDRGLAGKYEQYF.

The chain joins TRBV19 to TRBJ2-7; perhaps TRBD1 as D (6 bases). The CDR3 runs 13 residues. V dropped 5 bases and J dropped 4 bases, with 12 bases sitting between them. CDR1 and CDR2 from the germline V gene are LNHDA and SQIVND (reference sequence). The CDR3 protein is CASSPGQLYEQYF. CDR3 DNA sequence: TGTGCCAGTAGTCCCGGACAGCTTTACGAGCAGTACTTC.

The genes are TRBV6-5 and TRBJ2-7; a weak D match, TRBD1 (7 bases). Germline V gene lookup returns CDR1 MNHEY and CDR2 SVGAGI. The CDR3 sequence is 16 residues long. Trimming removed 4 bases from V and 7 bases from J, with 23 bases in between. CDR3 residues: CASSSPTGVGTWEQYF. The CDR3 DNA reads TGTGCCAGCAGTTCCCCTACAGGGGTCGGGACTTGGGAGCAGTACTTC.

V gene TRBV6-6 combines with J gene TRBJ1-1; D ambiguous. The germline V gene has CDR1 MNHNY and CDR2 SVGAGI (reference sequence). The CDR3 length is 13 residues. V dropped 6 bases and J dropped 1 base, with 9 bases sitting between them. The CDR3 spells CASRDGRNTEAFF. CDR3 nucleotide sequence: TGTGCCAGCAGGGATGGGAGGAACACTGAAGCTTTCTTT.

The CDR3 sequence: CASRGFDTGELFF. In DNA, the CDR3 is TGTGCCAGCAGAGGTTTTGACACCGGGGAGCTGTTTTTT. This sequence joins TRBV2 and TRBJ2-2; the D is unclear. Trimming left V 6 bases short and J 3 bases short, with 8 bases between. The germline V gene encodes CDR1 SNHLY and CDR2 FYNNEI. The CDR3 consists of 13 residues.

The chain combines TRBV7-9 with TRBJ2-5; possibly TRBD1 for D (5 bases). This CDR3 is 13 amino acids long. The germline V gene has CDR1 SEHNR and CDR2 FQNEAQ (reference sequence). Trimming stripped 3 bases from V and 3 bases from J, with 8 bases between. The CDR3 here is CASSLTAEETQYF. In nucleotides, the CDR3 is TGTGCCAGCAGCTTGACAGCAGAAGAGACCCAGTACTTC.

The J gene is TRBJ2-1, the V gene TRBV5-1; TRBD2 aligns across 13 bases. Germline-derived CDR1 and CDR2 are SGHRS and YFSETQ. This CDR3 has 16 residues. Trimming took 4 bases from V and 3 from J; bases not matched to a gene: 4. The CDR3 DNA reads TGCGCCAGCAGCGCGGGACTAGCGGGGATCTACAATGAGCAGTTCTTC. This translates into CASSAGLAGIYNEQFF.

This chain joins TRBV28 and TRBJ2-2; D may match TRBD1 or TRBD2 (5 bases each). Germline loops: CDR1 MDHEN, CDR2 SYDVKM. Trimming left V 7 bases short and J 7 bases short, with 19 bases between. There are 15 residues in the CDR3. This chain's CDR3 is CASTEAGLSVGELFF. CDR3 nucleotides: TGTGCCAGCACGGAGGCAGGGCTGTCCGTCGGGGAGCTGTTTTTT.

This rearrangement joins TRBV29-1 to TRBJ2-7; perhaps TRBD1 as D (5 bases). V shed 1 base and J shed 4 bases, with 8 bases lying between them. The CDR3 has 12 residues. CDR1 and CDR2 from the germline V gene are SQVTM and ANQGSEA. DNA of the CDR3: TGCAGCGTTGAAGTCAGGGTTTACGAGCAGTACTTC. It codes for CSVEVRVYEQYF.

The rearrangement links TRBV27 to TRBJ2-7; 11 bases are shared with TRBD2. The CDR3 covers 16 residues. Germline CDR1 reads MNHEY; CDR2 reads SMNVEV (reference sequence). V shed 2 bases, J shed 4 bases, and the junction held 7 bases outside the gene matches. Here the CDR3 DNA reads TGTGCCAGCAGTTTACAGTTGTCTAGCGGGAGGTACGAGCAGTACTTC. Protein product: CASSLQLSSGRYEQYF.

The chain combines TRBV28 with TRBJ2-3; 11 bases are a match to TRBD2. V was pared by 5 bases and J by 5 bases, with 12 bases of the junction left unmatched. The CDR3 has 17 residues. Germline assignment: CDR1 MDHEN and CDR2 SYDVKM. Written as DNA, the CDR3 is TGTGCCAGCAGTCCCCTCGAGACTAGCGGGAAAGGAGATACGCAGTATTTT. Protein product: CASSPLETSGKGDTQYF.

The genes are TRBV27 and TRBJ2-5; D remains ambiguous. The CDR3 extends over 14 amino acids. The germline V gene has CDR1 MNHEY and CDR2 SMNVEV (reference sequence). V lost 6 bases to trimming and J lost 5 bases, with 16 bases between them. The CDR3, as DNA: TGTGCCAGCAGCCCATTGGGGTCGGCCGAGACCCAGTACTTC. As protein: CASSPLGSAETQYF.

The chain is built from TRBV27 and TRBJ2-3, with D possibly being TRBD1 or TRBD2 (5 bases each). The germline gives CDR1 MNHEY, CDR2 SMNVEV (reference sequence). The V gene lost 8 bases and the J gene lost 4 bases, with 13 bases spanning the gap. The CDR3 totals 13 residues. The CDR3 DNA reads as TGTGCCAGCGGGATCCTGGGGGCAGATACGCAGTATTTT. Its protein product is CASGILGADTQYF.

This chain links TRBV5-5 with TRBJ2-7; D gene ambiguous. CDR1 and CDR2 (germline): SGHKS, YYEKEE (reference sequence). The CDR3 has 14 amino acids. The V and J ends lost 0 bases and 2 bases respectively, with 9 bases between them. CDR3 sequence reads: CASSLADGAYEQYF. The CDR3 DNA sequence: TGTGCCAGCAGCTTGGCGGACGGCGCCTACGAGCAGTACTTC.

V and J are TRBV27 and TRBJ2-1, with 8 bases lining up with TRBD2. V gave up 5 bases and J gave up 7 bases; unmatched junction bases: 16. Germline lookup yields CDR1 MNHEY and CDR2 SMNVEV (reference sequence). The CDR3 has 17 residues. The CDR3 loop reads CASSDPGGGGPKNEQFF. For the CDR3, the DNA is TGTGCCAGCAGTGATCCCGGGGGGGGAGGGCCAAAAAATGAGCAGTTCTTC.

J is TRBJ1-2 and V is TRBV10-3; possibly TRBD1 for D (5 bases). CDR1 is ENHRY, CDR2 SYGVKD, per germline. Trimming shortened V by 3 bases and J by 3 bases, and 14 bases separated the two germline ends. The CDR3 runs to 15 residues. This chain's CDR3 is CAISDLAGMDYGYTF. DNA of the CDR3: TGTGCCATCAGTGACTTGGCAGGGATGGACTATGGCTACACCTTC.

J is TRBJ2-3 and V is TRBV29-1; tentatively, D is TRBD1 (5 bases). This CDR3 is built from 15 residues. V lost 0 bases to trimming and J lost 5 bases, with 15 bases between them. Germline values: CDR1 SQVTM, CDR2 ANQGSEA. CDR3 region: CSVEDVFRVGDTQYF. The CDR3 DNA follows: TGCAGCGTTGAAGATGTATTCAGGGTTGGAGATACGCAGTATTTT.

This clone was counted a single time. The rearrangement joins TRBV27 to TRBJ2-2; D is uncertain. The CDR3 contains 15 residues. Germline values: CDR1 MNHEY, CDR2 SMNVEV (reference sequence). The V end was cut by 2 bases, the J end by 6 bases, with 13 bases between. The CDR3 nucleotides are TGTGCCAGCAGTTTAGAAGGGTCTCGGGCCGGGGAGCTGTTTTTT. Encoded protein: CASSLEGSRAGELFF.

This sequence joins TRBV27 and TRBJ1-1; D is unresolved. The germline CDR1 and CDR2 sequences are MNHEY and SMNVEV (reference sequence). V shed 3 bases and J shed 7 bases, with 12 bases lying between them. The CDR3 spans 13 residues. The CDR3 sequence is CASSLLYSDEAFF. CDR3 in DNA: TGTGCCAGCAGTTTGCTTTACTCTGATGAAGCTTTCTTT.

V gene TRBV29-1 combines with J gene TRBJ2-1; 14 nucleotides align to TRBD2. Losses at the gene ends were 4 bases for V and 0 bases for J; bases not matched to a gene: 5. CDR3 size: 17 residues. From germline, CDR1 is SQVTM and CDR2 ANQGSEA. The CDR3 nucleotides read TGCAGCGTTGCAGGGACTAGCGGGAGTCCCTCCTACAATGAGCAGTTCTTC. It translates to CSVAGTSGSPSYNEQFF.

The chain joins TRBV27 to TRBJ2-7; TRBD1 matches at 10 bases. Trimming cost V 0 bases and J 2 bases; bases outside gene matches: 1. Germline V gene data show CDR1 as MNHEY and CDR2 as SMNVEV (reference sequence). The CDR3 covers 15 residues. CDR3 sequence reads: CASSLSGQGTYEQYF. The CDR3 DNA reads TGTGCCAGCAGTTTATCGGGACAGGGGACCTACGAGCAGTACTTC.

The CDR3 coding sequence is TGTGCCAGCAGCTCCACCGAGACTAGCAGGAACACAGATACGCAGTATTTT. The encoded protein is CASSSTETSRNTDTQYF. The rearrangement links TRBV7-9 to TRBJ2-3; TRBD2 matches at 7 bases. Germline CDR1 reads SEHNR; CDR2 reads FQNEAQ (reference sequence). This CDR3 contains 17 residues. The trim removed 4 bases at V and 2 bases at J, leaving 12 bases unmatched.

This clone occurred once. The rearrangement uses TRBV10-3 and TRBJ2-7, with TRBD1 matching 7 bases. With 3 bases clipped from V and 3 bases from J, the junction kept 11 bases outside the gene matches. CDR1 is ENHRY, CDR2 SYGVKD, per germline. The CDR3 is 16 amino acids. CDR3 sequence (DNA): TGTGCCATCAGTGACCGCCGGGACAGCCCGAACTACGAGCAGTACTTC. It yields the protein CAISDRRDSPNYEQYF.

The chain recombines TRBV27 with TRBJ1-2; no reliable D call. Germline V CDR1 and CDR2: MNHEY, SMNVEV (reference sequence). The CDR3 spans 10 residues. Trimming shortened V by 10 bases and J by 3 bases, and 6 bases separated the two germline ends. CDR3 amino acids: CATRDYGYTF. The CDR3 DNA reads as TGTGCCACCCGCGACTATGGCTACACCTTC.

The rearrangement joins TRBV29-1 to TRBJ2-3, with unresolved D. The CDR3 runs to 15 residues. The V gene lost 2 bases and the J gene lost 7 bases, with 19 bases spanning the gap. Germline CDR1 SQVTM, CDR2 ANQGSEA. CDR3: CSVEPPQDLGNTQYF. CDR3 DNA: TGCAGCGTTGAACCCCCTCAGGACCTGGGGAATACGCAGTATTTT.

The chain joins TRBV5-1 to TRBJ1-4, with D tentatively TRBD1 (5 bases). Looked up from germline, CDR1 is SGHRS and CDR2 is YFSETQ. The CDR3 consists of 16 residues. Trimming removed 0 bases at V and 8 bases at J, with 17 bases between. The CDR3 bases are TGCGCCAGCAGCTTGGGAACGGTCGGGGCCGGGGAAAAACTGTTTTTT. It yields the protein CASSLGTVGAGEKLFF.

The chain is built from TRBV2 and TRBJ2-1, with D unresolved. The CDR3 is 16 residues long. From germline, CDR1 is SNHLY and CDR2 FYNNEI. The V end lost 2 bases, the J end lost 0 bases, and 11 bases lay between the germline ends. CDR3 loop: CASSENPASSYNEQFF. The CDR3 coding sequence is TGTGCCAGCAGTGAAAACCCGGCAAGCTCCTACAATGAGCAGTTCTTC.